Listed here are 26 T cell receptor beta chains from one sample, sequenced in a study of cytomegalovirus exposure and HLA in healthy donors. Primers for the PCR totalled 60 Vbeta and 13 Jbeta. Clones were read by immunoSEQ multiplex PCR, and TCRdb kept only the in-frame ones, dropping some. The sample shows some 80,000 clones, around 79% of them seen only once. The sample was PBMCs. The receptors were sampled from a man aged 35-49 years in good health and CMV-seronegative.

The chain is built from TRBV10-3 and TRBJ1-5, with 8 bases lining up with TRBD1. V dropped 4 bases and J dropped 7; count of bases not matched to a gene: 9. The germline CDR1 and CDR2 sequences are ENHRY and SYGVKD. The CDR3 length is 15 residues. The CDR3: CAISGIGTGKQPQHF. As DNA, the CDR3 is TGTGCCATCAGTGGGATCGGGACAGGTAAACAGCCCCAGCATTTT.

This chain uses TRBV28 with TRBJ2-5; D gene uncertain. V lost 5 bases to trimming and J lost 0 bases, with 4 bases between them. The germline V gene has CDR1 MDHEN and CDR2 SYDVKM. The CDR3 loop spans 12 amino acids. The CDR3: CASSPHQETQYF. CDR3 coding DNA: TGTGCCAGCAGTCCTCACCAAGAGACCCAGTACTTC.

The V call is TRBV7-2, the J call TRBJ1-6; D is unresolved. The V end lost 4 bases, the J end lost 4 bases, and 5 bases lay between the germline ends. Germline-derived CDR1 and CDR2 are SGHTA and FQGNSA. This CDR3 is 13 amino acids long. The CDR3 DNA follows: TGTGCCAGCAGCTCCCTTTATAATTCACCCCTCCACTTT. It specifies CASSSLYNSPLHF.

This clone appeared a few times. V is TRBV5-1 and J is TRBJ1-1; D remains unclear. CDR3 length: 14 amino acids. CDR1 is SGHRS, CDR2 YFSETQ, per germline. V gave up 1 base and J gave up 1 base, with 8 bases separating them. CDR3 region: CASSLHSGNTEAFF. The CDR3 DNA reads TGCGCCAGCAGCTTGCATTCAGGGAACACTGAAGCTTTCTTT.

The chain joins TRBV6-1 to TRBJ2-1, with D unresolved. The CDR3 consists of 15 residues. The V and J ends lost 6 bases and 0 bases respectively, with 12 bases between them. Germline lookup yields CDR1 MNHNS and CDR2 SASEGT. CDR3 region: CASRIVRSSYNEQFF. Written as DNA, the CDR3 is TGTGCCAGCAGAATAGTCCGGAGCTCCTACAATGAGCAGTTCTTC.

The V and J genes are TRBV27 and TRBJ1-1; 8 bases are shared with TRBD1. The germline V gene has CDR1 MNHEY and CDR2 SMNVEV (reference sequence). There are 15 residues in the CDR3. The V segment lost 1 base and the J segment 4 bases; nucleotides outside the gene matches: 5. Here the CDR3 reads CASSLLTGGVTEAFF. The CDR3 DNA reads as TGTGCCAGCAGTTTATTAACAGGGGGGGTCACTGAAGCTTTCTTT.

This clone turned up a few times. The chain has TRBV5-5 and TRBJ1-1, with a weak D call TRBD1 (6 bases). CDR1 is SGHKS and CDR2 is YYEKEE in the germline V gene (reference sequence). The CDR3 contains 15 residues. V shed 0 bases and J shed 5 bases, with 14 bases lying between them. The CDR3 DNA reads TGTGCCAGCAGCTTGGAGCGGCAGGGGAGAACTGAAGCTTTCTTT. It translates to CASSLERQGRTEAFF.

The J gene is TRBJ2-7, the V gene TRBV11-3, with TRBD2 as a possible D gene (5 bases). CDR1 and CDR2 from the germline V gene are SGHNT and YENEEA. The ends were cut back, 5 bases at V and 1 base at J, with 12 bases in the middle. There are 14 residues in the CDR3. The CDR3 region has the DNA TGTGCCAGCAGCCCCGGAGGTATATCCTACGAGCAGTACTTC. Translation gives CASSPGGISYEQYF.

The CDR3 loop is CASGPGLAEEAHEQYF. CDR3 nucleotide sequence: TGTGCCAGTGGCCCGGGGCTAGCGGAGGAGGCCCACGAGCAGTACTTC. This chain links TRBV19 with TRBJ2-7; 7 bases fit TRBD2. The J segment lost 5 bases and the V segment lost 8 bases, leaving 18 bases of the junction unmatched. The CDR3 is 16 residues long. From germline, CDR1 is LNHDA and CDR2 SQIVND (reference sequence). The variable domain in full, completed from reference TRBV19 and TRBJ2-7, reads DGGITQSPKYLFRKEGQNVTLSCEQNLNHDAMYWYRQDPGQGLRLIYYSQIVNDFQKGDIAEGYSVSREKKESFPLTVTSAQKNPTAFYLCASGPGLAEEAHEQYFGPGTRLTVT.

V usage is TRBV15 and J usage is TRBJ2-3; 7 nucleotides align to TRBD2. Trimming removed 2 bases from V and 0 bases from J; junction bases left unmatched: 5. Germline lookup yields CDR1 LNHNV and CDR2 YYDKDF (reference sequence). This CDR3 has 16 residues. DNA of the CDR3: TGTGCCACCAGCAGATACTTAGCGGGTAGCACAGATACGCAGTATTTT. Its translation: CATSRYLAGSTDTQYF.

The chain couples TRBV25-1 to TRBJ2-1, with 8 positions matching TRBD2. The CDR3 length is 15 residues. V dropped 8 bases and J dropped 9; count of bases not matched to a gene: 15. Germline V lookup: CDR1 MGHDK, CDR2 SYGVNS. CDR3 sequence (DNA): TGTGCCAGCGGCCGAGCCAGCGGGAGCCGGATTGAGCAGTTCTTC. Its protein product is CASGRASGSRIEQFF.

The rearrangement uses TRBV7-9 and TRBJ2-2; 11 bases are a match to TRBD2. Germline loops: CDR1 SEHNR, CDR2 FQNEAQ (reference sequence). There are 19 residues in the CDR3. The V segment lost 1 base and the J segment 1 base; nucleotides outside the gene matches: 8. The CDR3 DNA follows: TGTGCCAGCAGCTTAGTCGTACTAGCGGGAGCCGGGAACACCGGGGAGCTGTTTTTT. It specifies CASSLVVLAGAGNTGELFF.

CDR3 sequence reads: CASIPFTGELFF. In nucleotides, the CDR3 is TGTGCCAGCATCCCTTTTACCGGGGAGCTGTTTTTT. The chain links TRBV6-1 to TRBJ2-2; D uncertain. CDR1 MNHNS and CDR2 SASEGT come from the germline V gene. The V and J ends lost 7 bases and 5 bases respectively, with 8 bases between them. This CDR3 spans 12 amino acids.

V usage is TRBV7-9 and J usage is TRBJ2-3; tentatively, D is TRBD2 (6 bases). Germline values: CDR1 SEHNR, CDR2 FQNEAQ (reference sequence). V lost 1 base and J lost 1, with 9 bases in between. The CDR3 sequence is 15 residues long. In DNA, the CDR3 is TGTGCCAGCAGCTTAGGCGGGATACGCACAGATACGCAGTATTTT. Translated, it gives CASSLGGIRTDTQYF. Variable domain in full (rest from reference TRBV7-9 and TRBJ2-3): DTGVSQNPRHKITKRGQNVTFRCDPISEHNRLYWYRQTLGQGPEFLTYFQNEAQLEKSRLLSDRFSAERPKGSFSTLEIQRTEQGDSAMYLCASSLGGIRTDTQYFGPGTRLTVL.

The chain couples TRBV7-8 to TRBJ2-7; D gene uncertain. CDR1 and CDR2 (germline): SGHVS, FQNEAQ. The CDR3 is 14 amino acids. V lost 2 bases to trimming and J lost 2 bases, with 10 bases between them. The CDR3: CASSLQQIAYEQYF. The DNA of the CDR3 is TGTGCCAGCAGCTTACAACAGATAGCCTACGAGCAGTACTTC.

The chain's CDR3 is CAWRGQGSSQYF. The CDR3 DNA reads as TGTGCCTGGAGAGGACAGGGGAGCAGTCAGTACTTC. The genes are TRBV30 and TRBJ2-4, with TRBD1 matching over 9 bases. The germline CDR1 and CDR2 sequences are GTSNPN and SVGIG (reference sequence). The CDR3 is 12 residues long. Losses at the gene ends were 3 bases for V and 12 bases for J; bases not matched to a gene: 6. Together with reference TRBV30 and TRBJ2-4, the CDR3 gives the full variable domain: SQTIHQWPATLVQPVGSPLSLECTVEGTSNPNLYWYRQAAGRGLQLLFYSVGIGQISSEVPQNLSASRPQDRQFILSSKKLLLSDSGFYLCAWRGQGSSQYFGAGTRLSVL.

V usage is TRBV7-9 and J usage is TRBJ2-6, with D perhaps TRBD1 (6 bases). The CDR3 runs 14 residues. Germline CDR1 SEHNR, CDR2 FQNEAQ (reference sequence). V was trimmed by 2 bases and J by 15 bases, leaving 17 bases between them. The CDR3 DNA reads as TGTGCCAGCAGCTTAATCCCTCCTGGGGGCGGCCTGACTTTC. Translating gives CASSLIPPGGGLTF. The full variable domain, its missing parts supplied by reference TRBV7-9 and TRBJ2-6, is DTGVSQNPRHKITKRGQNVTFRCDPISEHNRLYWYRQTLGQGPEFLTYFQNEAQLEKSRLLSDRFSAERPKGSFSTLEIQRTEQGDSAMYLCASSLIPPGGGLTFGAGSRLTVL.

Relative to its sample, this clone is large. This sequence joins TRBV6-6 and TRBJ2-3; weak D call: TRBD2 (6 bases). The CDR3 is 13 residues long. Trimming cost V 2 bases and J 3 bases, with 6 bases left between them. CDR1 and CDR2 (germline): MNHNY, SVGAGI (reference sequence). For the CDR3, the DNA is TGTGCCAGCAGTTACCGGGAGACAGATACGCAGTATTTT. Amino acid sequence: CASSYRETDTQYF.

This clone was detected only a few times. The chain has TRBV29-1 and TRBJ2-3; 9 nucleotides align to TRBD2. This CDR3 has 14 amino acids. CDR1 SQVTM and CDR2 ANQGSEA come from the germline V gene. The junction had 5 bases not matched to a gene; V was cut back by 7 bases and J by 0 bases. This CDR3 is CSAIAGASTDTQYF. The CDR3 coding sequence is TGCAGCGCGATAGCGGGAGCTAGCACAGATACGCAGTATTTT.

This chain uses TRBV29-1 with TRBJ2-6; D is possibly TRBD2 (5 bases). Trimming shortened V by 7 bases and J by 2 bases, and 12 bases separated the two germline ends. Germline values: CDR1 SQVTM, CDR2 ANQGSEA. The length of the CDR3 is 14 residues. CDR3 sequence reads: CSARAGAGANVLTF. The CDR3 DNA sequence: TGCAGCGCGCGAGCCGGGGCTGGGGCCAACGTCCTGACTTTC.

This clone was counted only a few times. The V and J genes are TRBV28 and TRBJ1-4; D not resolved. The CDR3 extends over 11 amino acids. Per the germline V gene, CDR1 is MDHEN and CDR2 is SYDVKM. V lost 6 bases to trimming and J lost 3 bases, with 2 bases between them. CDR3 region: CASSSNEKLFF. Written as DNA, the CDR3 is TGTGCCAGCAGCTCTAATGAAAAACTGTTTTTT.

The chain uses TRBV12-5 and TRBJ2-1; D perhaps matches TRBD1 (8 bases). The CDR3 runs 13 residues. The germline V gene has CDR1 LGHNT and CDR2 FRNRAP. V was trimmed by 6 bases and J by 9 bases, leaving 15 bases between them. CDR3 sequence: CASGTGEGIEQFF. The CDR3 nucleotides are TGTGCTAGTGGGACAGGGGAGGGAATTGAGCAGTTCTTC. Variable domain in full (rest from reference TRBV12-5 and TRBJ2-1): DARVTQTPRHKVTEMGQEVTMRCQPILGHNTVFWYRQTMMQGLELLAYFRNRAPLDDSGMPKDRFSAEMPDATLATLKIQPSEPRDSAVYFCASGTGEGIEQFFGPGTRLTVL.

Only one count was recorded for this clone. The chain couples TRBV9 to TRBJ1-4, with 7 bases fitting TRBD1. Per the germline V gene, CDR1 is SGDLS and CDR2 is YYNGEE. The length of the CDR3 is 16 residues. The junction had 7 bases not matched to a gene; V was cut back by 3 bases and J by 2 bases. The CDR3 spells CASSGATGTTNEKLFF. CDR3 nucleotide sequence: TGTGCCAGCAGCGGCGCGACAGGGACGACTAATGAAAAACTGTTTTTT.

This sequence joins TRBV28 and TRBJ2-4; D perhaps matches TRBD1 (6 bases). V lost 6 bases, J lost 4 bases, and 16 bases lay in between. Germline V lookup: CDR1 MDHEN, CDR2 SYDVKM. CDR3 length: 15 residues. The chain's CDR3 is CASRGTGHGKNIQYF. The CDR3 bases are TGTGCCAGCAGGGGAACAGGGCACGGAAAAAACATTCAGTACTTC. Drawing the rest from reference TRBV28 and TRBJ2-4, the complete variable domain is DVKVTQSSRYLVKRTGEKVFLECVQDMDHENMFWYRQDPGLGLRLIYFSYDVKMKEKGDIPEGYSVSREKKERFSLILESASTNQTSMYLCASRGTGHGKNIQYFGAGTRLSVL.

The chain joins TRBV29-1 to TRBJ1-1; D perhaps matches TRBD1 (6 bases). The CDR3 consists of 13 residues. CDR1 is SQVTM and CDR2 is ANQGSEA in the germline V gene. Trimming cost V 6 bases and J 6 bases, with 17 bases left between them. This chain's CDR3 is CSVQGTSWAEAFF. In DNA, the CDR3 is TGCAGCGTACAGGGCACGTCATGGGCTGAAGCTTTCTTT.

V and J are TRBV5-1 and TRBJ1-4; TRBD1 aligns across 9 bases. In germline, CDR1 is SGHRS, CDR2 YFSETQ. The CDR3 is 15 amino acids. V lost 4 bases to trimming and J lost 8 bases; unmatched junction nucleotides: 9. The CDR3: CASSTGTGSFEKLFF. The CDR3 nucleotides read TGCGCCAGCAGCACCGGGACAGGGTCCTTCGAAAAACTGTTTTTT.